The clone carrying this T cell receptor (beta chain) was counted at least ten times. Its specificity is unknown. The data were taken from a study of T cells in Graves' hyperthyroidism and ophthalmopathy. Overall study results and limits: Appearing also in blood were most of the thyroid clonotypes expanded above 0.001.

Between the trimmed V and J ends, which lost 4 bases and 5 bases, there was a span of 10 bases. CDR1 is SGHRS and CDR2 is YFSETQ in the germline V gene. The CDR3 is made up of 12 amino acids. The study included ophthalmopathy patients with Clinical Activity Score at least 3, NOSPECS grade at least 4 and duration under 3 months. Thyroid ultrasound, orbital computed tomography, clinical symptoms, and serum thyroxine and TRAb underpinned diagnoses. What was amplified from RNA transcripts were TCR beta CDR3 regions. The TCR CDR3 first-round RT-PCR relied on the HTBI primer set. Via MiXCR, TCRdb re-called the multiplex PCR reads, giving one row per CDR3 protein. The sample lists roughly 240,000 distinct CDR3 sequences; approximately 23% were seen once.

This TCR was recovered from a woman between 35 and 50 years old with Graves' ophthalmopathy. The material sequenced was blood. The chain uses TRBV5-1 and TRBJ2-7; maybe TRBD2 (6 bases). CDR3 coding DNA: TGCGCCAGCAGCAAGACTAGTAACGAGCAGTACTTC. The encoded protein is CASSKTSNEQYF. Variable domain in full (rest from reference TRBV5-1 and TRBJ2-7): KAGVTQTPRYLIKTRGQQVTLSCSPISGHRSVSWYQQTPGQGLQFLFEYFSETQRNKGNFPGRFSGRQFSNSRSEMNVSTLELGDSALYLCASSKTSNEQYFGPGTRLTVT.